The present T cell receptor (beta chain) was sequenced within a study of response to subunit inactivated influenza vaccine. From the RT-PCR reads, TCRdb called clonotypes with MiXCR, one entry per CDR3 protein. The table lists hundreds of thousands of distinct CDR3 sequences, about 25% of them singletons. Germline assignment: CDR1 SGHRS and CDR2 YFSETQ. J was trimmed by 4 bases and V by 0 bases; bases with no gene match: 8. The CDR3 contains 16 residues. The chain has TRBV5-1 and TRBJ2-3; 7 bases fit TRBD2. The receptor was isolated from a man in his fifties or sixties who received an inactivated influenza vaccine. Source: CD4+ T cells sorted from PBMCs, taken more than 4 days after vaccination. The CDR3 nucleotides are TGCGCCAGCAGCTTGGCCGGGGCGGGGGTGGCAGATACGCAGTATTTT. Translated, it gives CASSLAGAGVADTQYF.